This note documents a single T cell receptor (beta chain) sequence. The source of the sample is a study of blood T cell repertoires in COVID-19. Per the study methods: Nucleated cell counts were estimated from reference gene primer amplification. Repertoires were generated with immunoSEQ multiplex PCR, while TCRdb's copy carries only in-frame clones and drops some. The V and J calls and clone size were taken over from that table, and D and trimming were inferred from the DNA. Among about 200,000 clones listed, around nine tenths were seen once. V lost 6 bases to trimming and J lost 2 bases; unmatched junction nucleotides: 7. Germline V CDR1 and CDR2: MNHEY, SMNVEV (reference sequence). This CDR3 region has 14 residues.

The receptor was derived from a man between 60 and 75 years old who had recovered from COVID-19. J is TRBJ2-7 and V is TRBV27; 7 nucleotides line up with TRBD2. Material: peripheral blood. CDR3 DNA: TGTGCCAGCAGCGATCTGGGGGGGACCTACGAGCAGTACTTC. This gives the protein CASSDLGGTYEQYF.